Detailed here is one T cell receptor (beta chain). At least ten counts were recorded for this clonotype. Its specific antigen is unknown. Per-base quality was not reported, and no clone a single base away is much larger than it. These data belong to a study of T cells in Graves' hyperthyroidism and ophthalmopathy (dated by TCRdb to about 2019). Study-level background: Peripheral blood samples were taken at initial diagnosis, before any treatment was given. Prospective prediction of ophthalmopathy was tested in an independent validation cohort consisting of some 18 hyperthyroidism patients and more than 15 patients who later progressed to ophthalmopathy. Thyroid tissue and blood T-cell repertoires from more than 5 Graves' hyperthyroidism patients were also compared in the study. TCR Vbeta CDR3 sequencing of 130 to 150 peripheral blood samples (roughly 41 ophthalmopathy, 75 hyperthyroidism and around 17 progressor patients) is reported in the paper. After blood sampling, hyperthyroidism patients were treated with methimazole at a starting dose of 30 mg daily, and ophthalmopathy patients were treated with high-dose intravenous methylprednisolone. For training and testing, the 100 or so patients in the discovery cohort were randomly divided in a 7:3 ratio. TCR V-J signatures able to tell the groups apart were searched for in a discovery cohort of around 95 patients, of whom more than 40 had Graves' ophthalmopathy and roughly 58 had stable Graves' hyperthyroidism. General conclusions and limits of the study: No statistical method was used to set the sample size in advance, and investigators knew the group allocation. Most expanded thyroid clonotypes (frequency above 0.001) were also detected in blood, a finding suggesting that blood repertoires may reflect thyroid immune responses. During validation, the model predicted progression to ophthalmopathy a median of approximately six months ahead of onset, with around 70% sensitivity and 72.22% specificity. Ophthalmopathy was separated from stable hyperthyroidism by a 13 V-J signature model, with approximately 90% sensitivity and approximately 81% specificity obtained in cross-validation and 80%/75% obtained in testing.

Amplification of TCR beta CDR3 regions was carried out from RNA transcripts. A first-round RT-PCR of the TCR CDR3 used the HTBI primer set with the Qiagen OneStep RT-PCR kit. The libraries were constructed in a second round of multiplex PCR and then size-selected and purified. Libraries were sequenced paired-end with 100 bp reads on an Illumina HiSeq2000. The study's processing was this. SOAPnuke was used to process the raw data, removing reads that contained adapters or uncalled bases, had a mean Phred below 15, or lacked an exact match to the constant primer or identifier. COPE v1.2.5 was used to merge the high-quality paired reads, and each unique nucleotide sequence was defined as a clonotype. MiTCR v1.1 was used to align the clonotypes against IMGT TRBV, TRBD and TRBJ reference segments. The analysis included only V-J combinations with a frequency above 0.0001, which together covered around 99% of the repertoires. The TCS score was defined as the ratio of F50 (clonal expansion) to E x V (chaos), calculated using BLOSUM62-based TCRdist between CDR3 peptides within each V-J. Welch's t-statistics and random forest reduced some 510 V-J features to 13, which were used in a naive Bayes classifier (R e1071). TCRdb's own reprocessing of the public reads used fastp at Q25 and MiXCR and kept productive beta chains. Rows with a matching CDR3 protein are joined into one entry that keeps the most common DNA and genes. The V and J calls and clone size are TCRdb's, not the authors'. For this sample there are a few hundred thousand distinct CDR3 sequences; roughly 18% appear just once. The ten largest clones add up to approximately 49% of the sample.

A patient counted as having stable Graves' hyperthyroidism if no progression to ophthalmopathy occurred over 18 months of follow-up. Hyperthyroidism patients were aged 18 to 65 years and newly diagnosed, with disease duration of less than 2 months. The study excluded patients with uncontrolled infections, other autoimmune diseases, pregnancy or lactation. Diagnoses relied on clinical symptoms, serum thyroxine and TRAb, thyroid ultrasound and orbital computed tomography. Ficoll-Paque density gradient centrifugation was used to isolate PBMCs from around 9.1 ml of fresh peripheral blood. Total RNA was extracted using Trizol reagent, and RNA quality was assessed on an Agilent 2100 Bioanalyzer. The TCR was taken from a woman between 45 and 60 years old with Graves' hyperthyroidism. The material sequenced was blood.

The bases are TGTGCCAGCAGCAAAGGAGTTGGAGGGGCCCAGTACTTC. The encoded protein is CASSKGVGGAQYF. The rearranged segments are TRBV2 and TRBJ2-5; 6 matching bases give a weak D call of TRBD2. Taken from the germline V gene, the CDR1 and CDR2 loops are SNHLY and FYNNEI. The CDR3 numbers 13 residues from cysteine through phenylalanine. Of the read, only the CDR3 DNA is kept; its 39 bases are in frame from base 1. V is pared back by 6 bases and J by 9 bases, with 17 bases lying between the germline termini.